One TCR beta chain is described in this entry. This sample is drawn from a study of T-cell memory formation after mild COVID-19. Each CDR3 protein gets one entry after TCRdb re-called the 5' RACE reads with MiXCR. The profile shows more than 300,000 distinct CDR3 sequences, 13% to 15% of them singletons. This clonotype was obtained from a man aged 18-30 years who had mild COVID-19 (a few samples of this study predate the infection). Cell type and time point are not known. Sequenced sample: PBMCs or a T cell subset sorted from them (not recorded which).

The CDR3 here is CASSIRNVGVINQPQHF. CDR3 DNA sequence: TGTGCCAGTAGTATCAGAAACGTCGGGGTGATCAATCAGCCCCAGCATTTT. The chain carries TRBV19 and TRBJ1-5; D gene ambiguous. The length of the CDR3 is 17 residues. Trimming took off 3 bases at V and 3 bases at J, with 18 bases between the two ends. The germline CDR1 and CDR2 sequences are LNHDA and SQIVND (reference sequence).